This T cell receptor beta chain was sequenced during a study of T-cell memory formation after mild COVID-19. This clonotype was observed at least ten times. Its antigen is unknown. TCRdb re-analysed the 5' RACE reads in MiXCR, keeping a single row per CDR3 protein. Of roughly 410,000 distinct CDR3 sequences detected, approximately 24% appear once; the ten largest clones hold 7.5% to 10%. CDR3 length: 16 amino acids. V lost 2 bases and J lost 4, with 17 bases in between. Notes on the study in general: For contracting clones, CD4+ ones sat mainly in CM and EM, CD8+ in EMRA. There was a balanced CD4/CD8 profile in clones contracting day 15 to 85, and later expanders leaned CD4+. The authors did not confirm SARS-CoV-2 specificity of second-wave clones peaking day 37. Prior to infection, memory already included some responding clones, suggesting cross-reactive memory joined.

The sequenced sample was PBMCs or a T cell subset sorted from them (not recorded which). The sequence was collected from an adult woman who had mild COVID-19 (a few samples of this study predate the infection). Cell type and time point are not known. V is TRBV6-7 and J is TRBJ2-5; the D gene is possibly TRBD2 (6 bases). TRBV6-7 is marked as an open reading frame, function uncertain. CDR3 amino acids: CASSYESRERGETQYF. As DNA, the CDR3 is TGTGCCAGCAGTTACGAGTCGCGGGAAAGGGGAGAGACCCAGTACTTC.